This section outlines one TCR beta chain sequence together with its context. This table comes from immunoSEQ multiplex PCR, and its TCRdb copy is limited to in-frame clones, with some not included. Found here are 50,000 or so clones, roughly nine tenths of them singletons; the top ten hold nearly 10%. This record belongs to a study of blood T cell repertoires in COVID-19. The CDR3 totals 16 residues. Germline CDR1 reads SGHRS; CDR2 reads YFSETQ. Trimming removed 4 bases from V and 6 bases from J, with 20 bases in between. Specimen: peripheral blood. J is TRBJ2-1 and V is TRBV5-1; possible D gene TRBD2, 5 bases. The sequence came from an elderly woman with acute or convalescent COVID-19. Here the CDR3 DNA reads TGCGCCAGCAGCCCCCCTGAACTAGTCTACAGCAATGAGCAGTTCTTC. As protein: CASSPPELVYSNEQFF. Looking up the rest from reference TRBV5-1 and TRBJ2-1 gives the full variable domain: KAGVTQTPRYLIKTRGQQVTLSCSPISGHRSVSWYQQTPGQGLQFLFEYFSETQRNKGNFPGRFSGRQFSNSRSEMNVSTLELGDSALYLCASSPPELVYSNEQFFGPGTRLTVL.